Listed below are T cell receptor beta chains from one sample, sequenced in a study of identical twins. TCRdb re-analysed the 5' RACE reads in MiXCR, keeping a single row per CDR3 protein. The sample shows 520,000 or so distinct CDR3 sequences, under 25% of them seen only once. These same data were also listed under a study on T cells expressing NK-cell markers.

Sequencing used CD4+ T cells sorted from blood. Receptors originate from a woman aged 18-29 years in good health. CDR3s include the opening cysteine and the closing phenylalanine or tryptophan. Fields, in order: clone size, D gene, V gene, J gene, CDR3 protein, CDR3 DNA. A D gene is named only where the DNA matches it firmly. Clone size, where shown, is once, few, many, or a class for clones that have expanded.

clone_size: NA
d_call: NA
v_call: TRBV7-8
j_call: TRBJ1-4
cdr3_aa: CASSLPGKRLFF
cdr3_nt: TGTGCCAGCAGCTTACCGGGAAAGAGACTGTTTTTT

clone_size: few
d_call: NA
v_call: TRBV20-1
j_call: TRBJ2-6
cdr3_aa: CSAKDSSSGANVLTF
cdr3_nt: TGCAGTGCAAAGGACAGCAGCTCTGGGGCCAACGTCCTGACTTTC

clone_size: NA
d_call: NA
v_call: TRBV11-2
j_call: TRBJ2-2
cdr3_aa: CASSLGRAATGELFF
cdr3_nt: TGTGCCAGCAGCTTAGGTCGGGCCGCCACCGGGGAGCTGTTTTTT

clone_size: NA
d_call: NA
v_call: TRBV11-2
j_call: TRBJ2-7
cdr3_aa: CASSFRDWGMEQYF
cdr3_nt: TGTGCCAGCAGCTTTCGGGACTGGGGCATGGAGCAGTACTTC

clone_size: many
d_call: TRBD2
v_call: TRBV12-3/TRBV12-4
j_call: TRBJ2-3
cdr3_aa: CASSMTSGGADTQYF
cdr3_nt: TGTGCCAGCAGTATGACTAGCGGGGGCGCAGATACGCAGTATTTT

clone_size: few
d_call: TRBD2
v_call: TRBV12-3/TRBV12-4
j_call: TRBJ2-1
cdr3_aa: CASSGQGGVLAGYNEQFF
cdr3_nt: TGTGCCAGCAGCGGACAGGGTGGGGTACTAGCGGGATACAATGAGCAGTTCTTC

clone_size: NA
d_call: NA
v_call: TRBV2
j_call: TRBJ2-3
cdr3_aa: CASSAPGGATDTQYF
cdr3_nt: TGTGCCAGCAGCGCCCCAGGGGGGGCCACAGATACGCAGTATTTT

clone_size: NA
d_call: NA
v_call: TRBV20-1
j_call: TRBJ2-5
cdr3_aa: CSALRPGARETQYF
cdr3_nt: TGCAGTGCTCTTCGCCCGGGGGCCAGGGAGACCCAGTACTTC

clone_size: NA
d_call: NA
v_call: TRBV5-1
j_call: TRBJ1-2
cdr3_aa: CASSLGDSYTF
cdr3_nt: TGCGCCAGCAGCTTGGGGGACAGCTACACCTTC

clone_size: few
d_call: NA
v_call: TRBV6-2/TRBV6-3
j_call: TRBJ2-5
cdr3_aa: CASSKWTKQETQYF
cdr3_nt: TGTGCCAGCAGTAAATGGACAAAGCAAGAGACCCAGTACTTC

clone_size: NA
d_call: TRBD2
v_call: TRBV2
j_call: TRBJ2-7
cdr3_aa: CASRGLAGGYEQYF
cdr3_nt: TGTGCCAGCAGGGGACTAGCGGGGGGGTACGAGCAGTACTTC

clone_size: few
d_call: NA
v_call: TRBV5-6
j_call: TRBJ1-1
cdr3_aa: CASGERPSTEAFF
cdr3_nt: TGTGCCAGCGGTGAGAGGCCGAGTACTGAAGCTTTCTTT

clone_size: few
d_call: NA
v_call: TRBV5-1
j_call: TRBJ2-3
cdr3_aa: CASSLRLGEAADTQYF
cdr3_nt: TGCGCCAGCAGCTTACGACTAGGAGAGGCCGCAGATACGCAGTATTTT

clone_size: NA
d_call: TRBD1
v_call: TRBV7-9
j_call: TRBJ2-7
cdr3_aa: CASFRDSSYEQYF
cdr3_nt: TGTGCCAGCTTTAGGGACAGCTCCTACGAGCAGTACTTC

clone_size: NA
d_call: NA
v_call: TRBV5-1
j_call: TRBJ2-5
cdr3_aa: CASSTGLAGTQYF
cdr3_nt: TGCGCCAGCAGCACGGGGCTAGCTGGGACCCAGTACTTC

clone_size: NA
d_call: NA
v_call: TRBV27
j_call: TRBJ2-7
cdr3_aa: CASRGRQPGSYEQYF
cdr3_nt: TGTGCCAGCAGGGGGCGACAACCGGGGTCCTACGAGCAGTACTTC

clone_size: NA
d_call: NA
v_call: TRBV25-1
j_call: TRBJ2-5
cdr3_aa: CASSDRLAGETQYF
cdr3_nt: TGTGCCAGCAGTGATCGGCTAGCAGGGGAGACCCAGTACTTC

clone_size: NA
d_call: TRBD1
v_call: TRBV12-3/TRBV12-4
j_call: TRBJ2-5
cdr3_aa: CASVGTGYTETQYF
cdr3_nt: TGTGCCAGCGTCGGGACAGGGTATACAGAGACCCAGTACTTC

clone_size: NA
d_call: NA
v_call: TRBV20-1
j_call: TRBJ1-1
cdr3_aa: CSATWTAYEAFF
cdr3_nt: TGCAGTGCTACCTGGACAGCTTATGAAGCTTTCTTT

clone_size: few
d_call: NA
v_call: TRBV19
j_call: TRBJ1-6
cdr3_aa: CASSFQPRTPLHF
cdr3_nt: TGTGCCAGTAGCTTCCAACCTAGGACACCCCTCCACTTT

clone_size: NA
d_call: NA
v_call: TRBV12-3/TRBV12-4
j_call: TRBJ1-4
cdr3_aa: CASSPTGTKLFF
cdr3_nt: TGTGCCAGCAGTCCTACGGGAACAAAACTGTTTTTT

clone_size: few
d_call: TRBD2
v_call: TRBV20-1
j_call: TRBJ2-1
cdr3_aa: CSASPLSGGTYNEQFF
cdr3_nt: TGCAGTGCTTCGCCCCTTAGCGGGGGGACCTACAATGAGCAGTTCTTC

clone_size: few
d_call: NA
v_call: TRBV4-3
j_call: TRBJ2-1
cdr3_aa: CASSQDARDYNEQFF
cdr3_nt: TGCGCCAGCAGCCAAGACGCCCGGGATTACAATGAGCAGTTCTTC

clone_size: NA
d_call: NA
v_call: TRBV7-6
j_call: TRBJ2-5
cdr3_aa: CASSDTSRTQYF
cdr3_nt: TGTGCCAGCAGCGACACCTCTAGGACCCAGTACTTC

clone_size: few
d_call: NA
v_call: TRBV7-6
j_call: TRBJ2-7
cdr3_aa: CASSPSGLASYEQYF
cdr3_nt: TGTGCCAGCAGCCCCTCAGGACTTGCCTCCTACGAGCAGTACTTC

clone_size: few
d_call: NA
v_call: TRBV12-3/TRBV12-4
j_call: TRBJ1-1
cdr3_aa: CASNDRTEAFF
cdr3_nt: TGTGCCAGCAACGATCGCACTGAAGCTTTCTTT

clone_size: NA
d_call: NA
v_call: TRBV7-2
j_call: TRBJ2-3
cdr3_aa: CARAGTGRDTQYF
cdr3_nt: TGTGCCAGGGCGGGGACGGGGAGGGATACGCAGTATTTT

clone_size: few
d_call: NA
v_call: TRBV5-1
j_call: TRBJ2-7
cdr3_aa: CASSFQGSDEQYF
cdr3_nt: TGCGCCAGCAGCTTTCAGGGTAGCGACGAGCAGTACTTC

clone_size: many
d_call: NA
v_call: TRBV20-1
j_call: TRBJ2-1
cdr3_aa: CSARDPARWQFF
cdr3_nt: TGCAGTGCTAGAGATCCCGCCAGGTGGCAGTTCTTC

clone_size: few
d_call: NA
v_call: TRBV7-8
j_call: TRBJ1-2
cdr3_aa: CASSRATENYGYTF
cdr3_nt: TGTGCCAGCAGCCGAGCGACAGAAAACTATGGCTACACCTTC

clone_size: few
d_call: NA
v_call: TRBV12-3/TRBV12-4
j_call: TRBJ1-5
cdr3_aa: CASSPLNQPQHF
cdr3_nt: TGTGCCAGCAGTCCTCTAAATCAGCCCCAGCATTTT

clone_size: NA
d_call: NA
v_call: TRBV20-1
j_call: TRBJ2-5
cdr3_aa: CSASGGPGETQYF
cdr3_nt: TGCAGTGCTAGCGGGGGGCCGGGAGAGACCCAGTACTTC

clone_size: NA
d_call: NA
v_call: TRBV24-1
j_call: TRBJ2-2
cdr3_aa: CATSDLRERAGELFF
cdr3_nt: TGTGCCACCAGTGATTTACGGGAGAGGGCCGGGGAGCTGTTTTTT

clone_size: few
d_call: NA
v_call: TRBV11-3
j_call: TRBJ1-3
cdr3_aa: CASSFSRGNSGNTIYF
cdr3_nt: TGTGCCAGCAGCTTTTCCCGGGGGAATTCTGGAAACACCATATATTTT

clone_size: NA
d_call: NA
v_call: TRBV20-1
j_call: TRBJ1-3
cdr3_aa: CSARDARGSGNTIYF
cdr3_nt: TGCAGTGCTAGAGATGCTCGGGGCTCTGGAAACACCATATATTTT

clone_size: few
d_call: NA
v_call: TRBV7-2
j_call: TRBJ2-2
cdr3_aa: CASSFQFTGELFF
cdr3_nt: TGTGCCAGCAGCTTTCAGTTCACCGGGGAGCTGTTTTTT

clone_size: NA
d_call: TRBD2
v_call: TRBV12-3/TRBV12-4
j_call: TRBJ2-1
cdr3_aa: CASSFGLAGSNEQFF
cdr3_nt: TGTGCCAGCAGTTTCGGCCTAGCGGGATCCAATGAGCAGTTCTTC

clone_size: few
d_call: TRBD1
v_call: TRBV15
j_call: TRBJ2-7
cdr3_aa: CATSANRQGGEQYF
cdr3_nt: TGTGCCACCAGCGCTAACAGACAGGGCGGCGAGCAGTACTTC

clone_size: NA
d_call: NA
v_call: TRBV5-1
j_call: TRBJ2-3
cdr3_aa: CASSGGHTDTQYF
cdr3_nt: TGCGCCAGCAGCGGGGGCCACACAGATACGCAGTATTTT

clone_size: NA
d_call: TRBD2
v_call: TRBV11-2
j_call: TRBJ2-1
cdr3_aa: CASSFQPTGGSYNEQFF
cdr3_nt: TGTGCCAGCAGCTTCCAACCTACCGGGGGGTCCTACAATGAGCAGTTCTTC

clone_size: NA
d_call: NA
v_call: TRBV10-3
j_call: TRBJ2-3
cdr3_aa: CAITPGLTDTQYF
cdr3_nt: TGTGCCATTACTCCGGGACTCACAGATACGCAGTATTTT

clone_size: NA
d_call: NA
v_call: TRBV7-2
j_call: TRBJ1-1
cdr3_aa: CASRKGSGMDTEAFF
cdr3_nt: TGTGCCAGCAGGAAAGGCTCGGGTATGGACACTGAAGCTTTCTTT

clone_size: few
d_call: NA
v_call: TRBV6-2/TRBV6-3
j_call: TRBJ2-7
cdr3_aa: CASRIIKQYF
cdr3_nt: TGTGCCAGCAGAATAATCAAGCAGTACTTC

clone_size: few
d_call: TRBD2
v_call: TRBV28
j_call: TRBJ2-2
cdr3_aa: CASRFAGATGELFF
cdr3_nt: TGTGCCAGCCGATTTGCGGGAGCCACCGGGGAGCTGTTTTTT

clone_size: few
d_call: NA
v_call: TRBV5-1
j_call: TRBJ2-2
cdr3_aa: CASSLGPTGELFF
cdr3_nt: TGCGCCAGCAGCTTGGGGCCCACCGGGGAGCTGTTTTTT

clone_size: many
d_call: NA
v_call: TRBV20-1
j_call: TRBJ2-7
cdr3_aa: CSARDRRSYEQYF
cdr3_nt: TGCAGTGCTAGAGATAGAAGGTCCTACGAGCAGTACTTC

clone_size: NA
d_call: NA
v_call: TRBV29-1
j_call: TRBJ2-7
cdr3_aa: CSARPGRGTHEQYF
cdr3_nt: TGCAGCGCCCGCCCGGGCAGGGGTACCCACGAGCAGTACTTC

clone_size: few
d_call: NA
v_call: TRBV7-7
j_call: TRBJ2-5
cdr3_aa: CASSLGAGKSQYF
cdr3_nt: TGTGCTAGCAGCTTAGGAGCAGGGAAGTCCCAGTACTTC

clone_size: NA
d_call: TRBD2
v_call: TRBV2
j_call: TRBJ2-3
cdr3_aa: CATQRGGTDTQYF
cdr3_nt: TGTGCCACACAGCGGGGGGGCACAGATACGCAGTATTTT

clone_size: many
d_call: NA
v_call: TRBV9
j_call: TRBJ2-2
cdr3_aa: CASSVGLNTGELFF
cdr3_nt: TGTGCCAGCAGCGTAGGCTTGAACACCGGGGAGCTGTTTTTT

clone_size: many
d_call: NA
v_call: TRBV6-5
j_call: TRBJ1-1
cdr3_aa: CASSYSGGTEAFF
cdr3_nt: TGTGCCAGCAGTTACTCAGGGGGCACTGAAGCTTTCTTT

clone_size: NA
d_call: NA
v_call: TRBV6-2/TRBV6-3
j_call: TRBJ2-2
cdr3_aa: CASSYIVDTGELFF
cdr3_nt: TGTGCCAGCAGTTACATAGTGGACACCGGGGAGCTGTTTTTT

clone_size: NA
d_call: TRBD1
v_call: TRBV20-1
j_call: TRBJ2-5
cdr3_aa: CSAELTGPETQYF
cdr3_nt: TGCAGTGCGGAACTGACAGGGCCGGAGACCCAGTACTTC

clone_size: few
d_call: NA
v_call: TRBV4-2
j_call: TRBJ2-1
cdr3_aa: CASSQDRSGNYNEQFF
cdr3_nt: TGTGCCAGCAGCCAAGATAGAAGCGGAAATTACAATGAGCAGTTCTTC

clone_size: NA
d_call: TRBD2
v_call: TRBV5-1
j_call: TRBJ2-1
cdr3_aa: CASSWTSGSTYNEQFF
cdr3_nt: TGCGCCAGCAGCTGGACTAGCGGGAGTACCTACAATGAGCAGTTCTTC

clone_size: few
d_call: NA
v_call: TRBV6-5
j_call: TRBJ1-1
cdr3_aa: CASSYAWGGNTEAFF
cdr3_nt: TGTGCCAGCAGTTACGCGTGGGGGGGGAACACTGAAGCTTTCTTT

clone_size: NA
d_call: TRBD2
v_call: TRBV19
j_call: TRBJ2-7
cdr3_aa: CASSPWTSGGFEQYF
cdr3_nt: TGTGCCAGTAGCCCCTGGACTAGCGGGGGGTTCGAGCAGTACTTC

clone_size: few
d_call: TRBD2
v_call: TRBV11-2
j_call: TRBJ2-1
cdr3_aa: CASTYSASGAYNEQFF
cdr3_nt: TGTGCCAGCACATATTCGGCCAGCGGGGCCTACAATGAGCAGTTCTTC

clone_size: NA
d_call: TRBD2
v_call: TRBV29-1
j_call: TRBJ2-3
cdr3_aa: CSVVLAGIDTQYF
cdr3_nt: TGCAGCGTTGTCCTAGCGGGAATAGATACGCAGTATTTT

clone_size: NA
d_call: NA
v_call: TRBV20-1
j_call: TRBJ2-7
cdr3_aa: CSARDRAGTYEQYF
cdr3_nt: TGCAGTGCTAGAGATCGGGCTGGCACCTACGAGCAGTACTTC